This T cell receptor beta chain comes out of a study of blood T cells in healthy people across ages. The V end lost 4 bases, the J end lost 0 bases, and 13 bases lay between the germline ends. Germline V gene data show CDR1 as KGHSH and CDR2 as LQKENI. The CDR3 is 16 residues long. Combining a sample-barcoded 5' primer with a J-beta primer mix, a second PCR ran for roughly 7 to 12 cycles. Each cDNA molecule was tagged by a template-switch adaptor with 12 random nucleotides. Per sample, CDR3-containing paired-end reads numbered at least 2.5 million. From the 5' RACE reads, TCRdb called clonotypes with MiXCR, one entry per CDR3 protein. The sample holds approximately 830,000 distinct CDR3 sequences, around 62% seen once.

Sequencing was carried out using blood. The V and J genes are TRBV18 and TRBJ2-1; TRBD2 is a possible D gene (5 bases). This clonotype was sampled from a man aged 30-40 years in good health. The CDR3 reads CASSLPRASSYNEQFF. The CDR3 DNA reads TGTGCCAGCTCACTCCCGCGGGCGAGCTCCTACAATGAGCAGTTCTTC.